The rows below give T cell receptor beta chains drawn from one sample of a study of T cell responses to AZD1222 COVID-19 vaccine. Produced via immunoSEQ multiplex PCR; TCRdb's table is partial and in-frame only. Here the sample spans under 75,000 clones, around 84% being singletons. Here the sequenced sample was peripheral blood, taken on day 0 of AZD1222 vaccination. The source is an adult in good health. The CDR3 runs from the conserved cysteine through the conserved F or W. Fields, in order: CDR3 length, J gene, V gene, clone size, D gene, CDR3 DNA, CDR3 protein. The D gene is left open where the match is weak. Clone sizes are given selectively: once, few, many, or a class where the clone is expanded.

CDR3 length: 13
J gene: TRBJ2-7
V gene: TRBV2
clone size: .
D gene: TRBD2
CDR3 DNA: TGTGCCAGCAGTGTAGCGGGGGGCTACGAGCAGTACTTC
CDR3 protein: CASSVAGGYEQYF

CDR3 length: 16
J gene: TRBJ2-2
V gene: TRBV19
clone size: .
D gene: .
CDR3 DNA: TGTGCCAGTAGTATGATCTGGGGGGGCGTCACCGGGGAGCTGTTTTTT
CDR3 protein: CASSMIWGGVTGELFF

CDR3 length: 13
J gene: TRBJ2-7
V gene: TRBV6-2/TRBV6-3
clone size: .
D gene: .
CDR3 DNA: TGTGCCAGCAGTCTGGCGTCGGGAAACGAGCAGTACTTC
CDR3 protein: CASSLASGNEQYF

CDR3 length: 16
J gene: TRBJ2-5
V gene: TRBV19
clone size: .
D gene: TRBD1
CDR3 DNA: TGTGCCAGCTCCCTTTTTGGGACAGCCAGAGGGGAGACCCAGTACTTC
CDR3 protein: CASSLFGTARGETQYF

CDR3 length: 12
J gene: TRBJ1-2
V gene: TRBV12-3/TRBV12-4
clone size: .
D gene: .
CDR3 DNA: TGTGCCAGCAGTCCCGGAGGGTATGGCTACACCTTC
CDR3 protein: CASSPGGYGYTF

CDR3 length: 18
J gene: TRBJ2-3
V gene: TRBV2
clone size: .
D gene: TRBD2
CDR3 DNA: TGTGCCAGCAGTGACCGACTAGCGGGAGGGATAACGGCAGATACGCAGTATTTT
CDR3 protein: CASSDRLAGGITADTQYF

CDR3 length: 13
J gene: TRBJ2-7
V gene: TRBV3-1/TRBV3-2
clone size: .
D gene: .
CDR3 DNA: TGTGCCAGCAGCCGGGGCGGGGCCTACGAGCAGTACTTC
CDR3 protein: CASSRGGAYEQYF

CDR3 length: 14
J gene: TRBJ2-5
V gene: TRBV18
clone size: .
D gene: .
CDR3 DNA: TGTGCCAGCTCACCATCAGGGGTGGGCGAGACCCAGTACTTC
CDR3 protein: CASSPSGVGETQYF

CDR3 length: 17
J gene: TRBJ1-1
V gene: TRBV19
clone size: .
D gene: .
CDR3 DNA: TGTGCCAGTAGTAGCGCGTTATTGGCAGGGAGGGGCACTGAAGCTTTCTTT
CDR3 protein: CASSSALLAGRGTEAFF

CDR3 length: 13
J gene: TRBJ2-7
V gene: TRBV6-2/TRBV6-3
clone size: few
D gene: .
CDR3 DNA: TGTGCCAGCAGTTACGCCTCCCCAACCGAGCAGTACTTC
CDR3 protein: CASSYASPTEQYF

CDR3 length: 15
J gene: TRBJ2-1
V gene: TRBV11-3
clone size: .
D gene: .
CDR3 DNA: TGTGCCAGCAGCCCCCGTATAGCCGGAAACAATGAGCAGTTCTTC
CDR3 protein: CASSPRIAGNNEQFF